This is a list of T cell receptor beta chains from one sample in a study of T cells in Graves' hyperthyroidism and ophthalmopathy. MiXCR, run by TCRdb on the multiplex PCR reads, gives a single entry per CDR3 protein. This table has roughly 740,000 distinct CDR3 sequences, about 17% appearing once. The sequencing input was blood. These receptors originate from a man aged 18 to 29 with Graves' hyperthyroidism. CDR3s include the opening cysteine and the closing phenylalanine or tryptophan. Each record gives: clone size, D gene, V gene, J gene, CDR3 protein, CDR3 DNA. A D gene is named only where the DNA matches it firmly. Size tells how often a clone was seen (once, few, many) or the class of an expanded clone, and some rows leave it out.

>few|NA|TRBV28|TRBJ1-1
CASSATLNTEAFF
TGTGCCAGCAGTGCCACCTTGAACACTGAAGCTTTCTTT
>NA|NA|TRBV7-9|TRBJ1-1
CASSPLSFGGSEAFF
TGTGCCAGCAGCCCCCTGTCGTTCGGTGGGTCTGAAGCTTTCTTT
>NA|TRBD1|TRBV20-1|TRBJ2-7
CSVRLTGGSYEQYF
TGCAGTGTTCGACTGACAGGGGGGTCCTACGAGCAGTACTTC
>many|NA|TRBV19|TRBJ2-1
CASSIGYSYNEQFF
TGTGCCAGTAGTATTGGCTATTCCTACAATGAGCAGTTCTTC
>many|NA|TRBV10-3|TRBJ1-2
CAISVNNYGYTF
TGTGCCATCAGTGTGAATAACTATGGCTACACCTTC
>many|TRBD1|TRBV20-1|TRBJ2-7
CSASQTTGDEQYF
TGCAGTGCTAGCCAAACGACAGGGGACGAGCAGTACTTC
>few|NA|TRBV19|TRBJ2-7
CASSMDGRGYEQYF
TGTGCCAGTAGTATGGACGGGAGAGGGTACGAGCAGTACTTC
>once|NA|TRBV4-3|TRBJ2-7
CASSLYWGVSSYEQYF
TGCGCCAGCAGCCTTTACTGGGGGGTGAGCTCCTACGAGCAGTACTTC
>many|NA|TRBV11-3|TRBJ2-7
CASSSPHEQYF
TGTGCCAGCAGCTCGCCCCACGAGCAGTACTTC
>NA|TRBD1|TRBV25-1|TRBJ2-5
CASSAEQGRETQYF
TGTGCCAGCAGTGCCGAACAGGGGCGGGAGACCCAGTACTTC
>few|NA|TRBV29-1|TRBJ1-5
CSVRETSNQPQHF
TGCAGCGTTCGGGAGACTAGCAATCAGCCCCAGCATTTT
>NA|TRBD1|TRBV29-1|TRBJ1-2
CSVTTGGAGYGYTF
TGCAGCGTAACAACAGGGGGCGCTGGATATGGCTACACCTTC
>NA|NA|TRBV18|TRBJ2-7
CATSAGFSYEQYF
TGTGCCACCTCTGCAGGGTTCTCCTACGAGCAGTACTTC
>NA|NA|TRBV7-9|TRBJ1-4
CASSSSSGPDEKLFF
TGTGCCAGCAGCTCCTCGTCGGGGCCGGATGAAAAACTGTTTTTT
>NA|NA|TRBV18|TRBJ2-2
CASSGAKNTGELFF
TGTGCCAGCTCAGGGGCCAAGAACACCGGGGAGCTGTTTTTT
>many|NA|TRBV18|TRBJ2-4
CASSPIGVKNIQYF
TGTGCCAGCTCACCTATCGGAGTGAAAAACATTCAGTACTTC
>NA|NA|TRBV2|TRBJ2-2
CASSEAPPRGTGELFF
TGTGCCAGCAGTGAAGCCCCTCCGAGGGGCACCGGGGAGCTGTTTTTT
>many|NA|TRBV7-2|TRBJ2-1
CASRYGGSSYNEQFF
TGTGCCAGCAGATATGGGGGGAGCTCCTACAATGAGCAGTTCTTC
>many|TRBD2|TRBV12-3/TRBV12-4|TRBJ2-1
CASSQTSGSYNEQFF
TGTGCCAGCAGCCAAACTAGCGGCTCCTACAATGAGCAGTTCTTC
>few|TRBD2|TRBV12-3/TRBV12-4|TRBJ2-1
CASSLVAGGLYNEQFF
TGTGCCAGCAGTTTAGTCGCGGGAGGGCTCTACAATGAGCAGTTCTTC
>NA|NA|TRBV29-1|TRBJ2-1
CSVEVRAYNEQFF
TGCAGCGTTGAAGTACGTGCGTACAATGAGCAGTTCTTC
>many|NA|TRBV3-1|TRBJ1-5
CASSYRGGNQPQHF
TGTGCCAGCAGCTACAGAGGGGGCAATCAGCCCCAGCATTTT
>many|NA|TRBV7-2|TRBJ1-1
CASSLQQGRGEAFF
TGTGCCAGCAGCTTACAGCAAGGGAGAGGTGAAGCTTTCTTT
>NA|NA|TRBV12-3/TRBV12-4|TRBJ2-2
CASSGDTNTGELFF
TGTGCCAGCAGTGGGGACACGAACACCGGGGAGCTGTTTTTT
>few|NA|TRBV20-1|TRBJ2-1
CSAPPGTTRNEQFF
TGCAGTGCTCCTCCCGGGACAACACGTAATGAGCAGTTCTTC
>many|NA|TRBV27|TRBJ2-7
CASSIAAGSPYEQYF
TGTGCCAGCAGCATCGCCGCAGGCAGTCCCTACGAGCAGTACTTC
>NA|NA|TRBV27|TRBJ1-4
CASSPRNRVYEKLFF
TGTGCCAGCAGTCCCCGTAACAGGGTCTATGAAAAACTGTTTTTT
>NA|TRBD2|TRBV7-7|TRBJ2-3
CASVPRGVGTDTQYF
TGTGCCAGCGTCCCTCGGGGGGTCGGCACAGATACGCAGTATTTT
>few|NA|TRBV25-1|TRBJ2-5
CASSELGVVTEETQYF
TGTGCCAGCAGTGAATTGGGGGTAGTTACGGAAGAGACCCAGTACTTC
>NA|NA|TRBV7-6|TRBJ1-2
CASSPRPGTEGYGYTF
TGTGCCAGCAGCCCTCGACCGGGAACGGAGGGCTATGGCTACACCTTC
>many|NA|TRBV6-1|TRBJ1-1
CASSTGIGTEAFF
TGTGCCAGCTCAACAGGGATCGGCACTGAAGCTTTCTTT
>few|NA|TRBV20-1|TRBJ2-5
CSAGPGKTQYF
TGCAGTGCTGGACCTGGCAAGACCCAGTACTTC
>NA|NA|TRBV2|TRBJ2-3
CASREIAASRDTQYF
TGTGCCAGCAGGGAGATAGCGGCTTCGCGAGATACGCAGTATTTT
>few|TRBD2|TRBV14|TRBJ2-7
CASSRGLGFSYYEQYF
TGTGCCAGCAGCCGGGGACTAGGATTTTCTTACTACGAGCAGTACTTC
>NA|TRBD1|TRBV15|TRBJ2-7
CATSMGQGSYEQYF
TGTGCCACCAGTATGGGACAGGGGTCGTACGAGCAGTACTTC
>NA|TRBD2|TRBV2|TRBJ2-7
CAGKSGSYEQYF
TGTGCCGGAAAAAGCGGGAGCTACGAGCAGTACTTC
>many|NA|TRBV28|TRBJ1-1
CASSLPPGVRTEAFF
TGTGCCAGCAGTTTACCTCCGGGGGTGAGGACTGAAGCTTTCTTT
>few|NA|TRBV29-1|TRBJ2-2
CSVWSGDGELFF
TGCAGCGTTTGGTCCGGTGACGGGGAGCTGTTTTTT
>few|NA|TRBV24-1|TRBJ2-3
CATSDLRAGSTDTQYF
TGTGCCACCAGTGATTTGCGGGCAGGGAGCACAGATACGCAGTATTTT
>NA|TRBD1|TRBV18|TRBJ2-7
CASRTGGGDEQYF
TGTGCCAGCCGGACAGGGGGCGGTGACGAGCAGTACTTC
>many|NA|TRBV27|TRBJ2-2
CASSLGLWAGELFF
TGTGCCAGCAGTTTGGGACTTTGGGCCGGGGAGCTGTTTTTT
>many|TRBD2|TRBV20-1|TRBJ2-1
CSARALDSGIIEQFF
TGCAGTGCTAGAGCCCTGGATAGCGGGATAATTGAGCAGTTCTTC
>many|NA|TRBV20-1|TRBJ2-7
CSARGESEQYF
TGCAGTGCTAGAGGGGAGTCCGAGCAGTACTTC
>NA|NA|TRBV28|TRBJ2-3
CASRLGSGTDTQYF
TGTGCCAGCAGGTTAGGTTCCGGCACAGATACGCAGTATTTT
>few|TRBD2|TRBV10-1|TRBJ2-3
CASSVATSGTDTQYF
TGCGCCAGCAGTGTAGCGACTAGCGGAACAGATACGCAGTATTTT
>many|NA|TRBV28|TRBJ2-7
CASSLLVDEQYF
TGTGCCAGCAGTTTGCTGGTAGACGAGCAGTACTTC
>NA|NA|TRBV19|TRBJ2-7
CASSPLPVKGYEQYF
TGTGCCAGTAGTCCACTTCCGGTGAAAGGGTACGAGCAGTACTTC
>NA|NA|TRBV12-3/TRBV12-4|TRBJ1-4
CASSWSENEKLLF
TGTGCCAGCAGCTGGTCGGAGAATGAAAAACTGCTTTTT
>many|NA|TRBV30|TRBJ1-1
CAWVSKGWTEAFF
TGTGCCTGGGTTTCGAAGGGGTGGACTGAAGCTTTCTTT
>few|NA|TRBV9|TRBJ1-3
CASSGVNSGNTIYF
TGTGCCAGCAGCGGGGTAAACTCTGGAAACACCATATATTTT
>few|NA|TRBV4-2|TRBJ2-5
CASSQVKRPGETQYF
TGTGCCAGCAGCCAAGTTAAGCGGCCGGGCGAGACCCAGTACTTC
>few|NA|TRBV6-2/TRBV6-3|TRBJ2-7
CASRERVYEQYF
TGTGCCAGCAGGGAGCGGGTCTACGAGCAGTACTTC
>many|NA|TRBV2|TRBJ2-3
CASRSRLKSSTDTQYF
TGTGCCAGCAGGTCACGACTCAAATCTAGCACAGATACGCAGTATTTT